The following is a TCR beta chain sequence with its context. Its specificity is unknown. The data were taken from a study of cytomegalovirus exposure and HLA in healthy donors. Study-level results: Among TCR sequences, most were rare, though some public TCRs appeared in many donors. Most subjects' HLA-A and HLA-B alleles were reportedly predicted from TCR beta sequences.

The germline gives CDR1 SGHTA, CDR2 FQGNSA. Trimming took off 1 base at V and 7 bases at J, with 13 bases between the two ends. This CDR3 spans 15 amino acids. The PCR employed 60 Vbeta primers together with 13 Jbeta primers. TCRdb keeps only in-frame clones here, not all; method: immunoSEQ multiplex PCR. The sample contains hundreds of thousands of clones, roughly 79% of which appear only once. Nominal health characterized the donors when sampled, though unrecorded immune exposures were likely. J is TRBJ2-2 and V is TRBV7-2, with D tentatively TRBD2 (5 bases). The source is a male donor in good health and CMV-seronegative. The sample taken for sequencing was PBMCs. The CDR3 coding sequence is TGTGCCAGCAGCTTAGTAAGGGTTGCGGGCGGGGAGCTGTTTTTT. This sequence encodes CASSLVRVAGGELFF.